Listed here are 16 T cell receptor beta chains from one sample, sequenced in a study of identical twins. TCRdb recomputed calls from the 5' RACE reads with MiXCR, one row per CDR3 protein. The data hold 750,000 to 950,000 distinct CDR3 sequences, with around an eighth observed a single time. The data also belong to a second study, concerning yellow fever vaccine responses in identical twins.

Sequencing was performed on PBMCs. These receptors all stem from a woman between 18 and 30 years old in good health.

Only one count was recorded for this clonotype. The junction and the germline gene differ at one end; a read error may be behind it. V usage is TRBV12-3 or TRBV12-4 and J usage is TRBJ1-2; weak D call: TRBD1 (6 bases). This CDR3 spans 15 amino acids. The chain's CDR3 is CASTVGGQANYGYAF. CDR3 sequence (DNA): TGTGCCAGCACCGTAGGGGGGCAGGCTAACTATGGCTACGCCTTC.

This clonotype was counted only a few times. V usage is TRBV28 and J usage is TRBJ2-5; D possibly corresponds to TRBD2 (5 bases). The CDR3 length is 14 residues. Germline V CDR1 and CDR2: MDHEN, SYDVKM. Trimming left V 6 bases short and J 5 bases short, with 16 bases between. CDR3 bases: TGTGCCAGCAGCACACCGGGAATACTCGAGACCCAGTACTTC. This gives the protein CASSTPGILETQYF. Combining the CDR3 with reference TRBV28 and TRBJ2-5 gives the whole variable domain DVKVTQSSRYLVKRTGEKVFLECVQDMDHENMFWYRQDPGLGLRLIYFSYDVKMKEKGDIPEGYSVSREKKERFSLILESASTNQTSMYLCASSTPGILETQYFGPGTRLLVL.

This clonotype was counted a few times. The rearrangement joins TRBV28 to TRBJ1-1; D perhaps matches TRBD1 (5 bases). Per the germline V gene, CDR1 is MDHEN and CDR2 is SYDVKM. V lost 10 bases and J 4 bases, leaving 16 bases between the germline ends. There are 13 residues in the CDR3. The CDR3 is CAIHWGSGTEAFF. CDR3 DNA sequence: TGTGCCATCCACTGGGGGAGCGGCACTGAAGCTTTCTTT.

This clonotype came up a few times. The V gene is TRBV24-1, the J gene TRBJ2-2; D call uncertain. CDR1 and CDR2 (germline): KGHDR, SFDVKD. V lost 5 bases, J lost 3 bases, and 12 bases lay in between. CDR3 length equals 15 residues. For the CDR3, the DNA is TGTGCCACCAGTGCCCTAGGTTCCTACACCGGGGAGCTGTTTTTT. The encoded protein is CATSALGSYTGELFF.

V is TRBV4-1 and J is TRBJ1-1; maybe TRBD1 (6 bases). This CDR3 is 15 amino acids long. V dropped 3 bases and J dropped 3 bases, with 14 bases sitting between them. The germline gives CDR1 MGHRA, CDR2 YSYEKL. The DNA for the CDR3 is TGCGCCAGCAGCCAGGGGGGCCTCCGGGACACTGAAGCTTTCTTT. It is translated as CASSQGGLRDTEAFF.

This clonotype was counted between two and nine times. The J gene is TRBJ2-5, the V gene TRBV25-1, with unresolved D. Germline-derived CDR1 and CDR2 are MGHDK and SYGVNS. V was shortened by 2 bases and J by 0 bases, with 7 bases between the two germline ends. This CDR3 is built from 14 residues. The CDR3: CASSEVQYQETQYF. The CDR3 region has the DNA TGTGCCAGCAGTGAAGTACAGTACCAAGAGACCCAGTACTTC.

This chain connects TRBV9 to TRBJ2-3; D possibly corresponds to TRBD1 (5 bases). Trimming cost V 3 bases and J 0 bases, with 11 bases left between them. Germline lookup yields CDR1 SGDLS and CDR2 YYNGEE. The CDR3 spans 15 residues. The CDR3 region has the DNA TGTGCCAGCAGCGGTACAGGTCCTAGCACAGATACGCAGTATTTT. This codes for CASSGTGPSTDTQYF.

CDR3 region: CASSLNSLAGVLQFF. CDR3 nucleotide sequence: TGCGCCAGCAGCTTGAACTCACTAGCGGGAGTCCTGCAGTTCTTC. V and J are TRBV5-1 and TRBJ2-1; 11 nucleotides line up with TRBD2. The CDR3 consists of 15 residues. The junction had 9 bases not matched to a gene; V was cut back by 1 base and J by 12 bases. Germline loops: CDR1 SGHRS, CDR2 YFSETQ.

This chain uses TRBV27 with TRBJ1-1; D not certain. Between the trimmed V and J ends, which lost 2 bases and 9 bases, there was a span of 7 bases. Germline V CDR1 and CDR2: MNHEY, SMNVEV (reference sequence). The CDR3 is made up of 11 amino acids. The CDR3 sequence is CASSLGNQAFF. The CDR3 region has the DNA TGTGCCAGCAGTTTAGGGAATCAAGCTTTCTTT.

This rearrangement joins TRBV5-1 to TRBJ2-2, with 7 bases identical to TRBD1. The CDR3 has 14 amino acids. Germline loops: CDR1 SGHRS, CDR2 YFSETQ. CDR3 region: CPAWAEQGTGELFF. The CDR3 coding sequence is TGCCCCGCCTGGGCCGAACAGGGGACCGGGGAGCTGTTTTTT.

This clonotype was seen a few times. The chain employs TRBV29-1 and TRBJ1-2; D gene uncertain. This CDR3 has 12 residues. CDR1 SQVTM and CDR2 ANQGSEA come from the germline V gene. V was trimmed by 4 bases and J by 4 bases, leaving 10 bases between them. The CDR3 here is CSVASQAYGYTF. The CDR3 nucleotides read TGCAGCGTTGCCTCTCAGGCCTATGGCTACACCTTC.

This clonotype has more than one count but fewer than ten. The chain has TRBV6-4 and TRBJ2-2; TRBD2 is a possible D gene (6 bases). V was cut by 4 bases and J by 1 base, with 10 bases left in between. CDR3 size: 15 residues. CDR1 is MRHNA and CDR2 is SNTAGT in the germline V gene. CDR3 loop: CASSVSSENTGELFF. In nucleotides, the CDR3 is TGTGCCAGCAGTGTTTCTAGCGAGAACACCGGGGAGCTGTTTTTT.

This clonotype appeared many times. The genes are TRBV20-1 and TRBJ2-7, with TRBD1 identical over 10 bases. Germline V lookup: CDR1 DFQATT, CDR2 SNEGSKA (reference sequence). The V gene end was trimmed by 3 bases and the J gene end by 6 bases; junction bases not matched to a gene: 5. The CDR3 spans 13 residues. CDR3: CSASRDRGIEQYV. In DNA, the CDR3 is TGCAGTGCTAGCCGGGACAGGGGTATCGAGCAGTACGTC.

The gene calls are TRBV7-9 and TRBJ2-1, with 9 bases fitting TRBD2. Unmatched junction bases numbered 7, after V lost 7 bases and J lost 9 bases. There are 13 residues in the CDR3. Germline lookup yields CDR1 SEHNR and CDR2 FQNEAQ (reference sequence). The CDR3 protein is CASKPSGILEQFF. In DNA form, the CDR3 reads TGTGCCAGCAAACCTAGCGGGATTCTTGAGCAGTTCTTC. Full variable domain (missing parts from reference TRBV7-9 and TRBJ2-1): DTGVSQNPRHKITKRGQNVTFRCDPISEHNRLYWYRQTLGQGPEFLTYFQNEAQLEKSRLLSDRFSAERPKGSFSTLEIQRTEQGDSAMYLCASKPSGILEQFFGPGTRLTVL.

This chain links TRBV28 with TRBJ2-2; a weak D match, TRBD1 (5 bases). Trimming cost V 8 bases and J 5 bases, with 24 bases left between them. Germline CDR1 reads MDHEN; CDR2 reads SYDVKM. There are 17 residues in the CDR3. CDR3 protein: CASVKPPRQGVTGELFF. CDR3 nucleotide sequence: TGTGCCAGCGTGAAACCTCCCAGGCAGGGTGTTACCGGGGAGCTGTTTTTT.

The sample holds a few counts of this clonotype. This chain joins TRBV15 and TRBJ1-1, with unresolved D. The CDR3 has 14 residues. Trimming removed 5 bases at V and 3 bases at J, with 13 bases between. Germline V gene sequence: CDR1 LNHNV, CDR2 YYDKDF (reference sequence). CDR3 nucleotide sequence: TGTGCCACCAGCCCGCGAATTGGGGACACTGAAGCTTTCTTT. It specifies CATSPRIGDTEAFF.